This T cell receptor beta chain derives from a study of CD8+ T cells in alopecia areata. Whole-study context: Patients in the study were on tofacitinib for 6 to 18 months, then off it for 6 months. The study's findings and limits: In scalp, tofacitinib significantly decreased clonality and expanded CD8+ clones among the top 100.

Stated treatment: oral pan-JAK inhibitor, 5-10 mg twice daily. TCR sequencing used cDNA made by reverse transcription of extracted RNA. Profiling relied on immunoSEQ multiplex PCR, and the TCRdb table lists in-frame clones only, not all of them. The top ten hold around 4.3% of the sample, which has around 200,000 clones, 55% to 70% seen once. On this clone itself: What it recognizes is unknown.

V dropped 3 bases and J dropped 8 bases, with 16 bases sitting between them. Germline V gene data show CDR1 as SEHNR and CDR2 as FQNEAQ (reference sequence). This CDR3 is built from 14 residues. The sample consisted of CD4+ T cells sorted from blood, taken at week 4, from a patient treated with tofacitinib. This receptor was obtained from a human donor with alopecia areata. The chain is built from TRBV7-9 and TRBJ1-2; D not certain. CDR3 sequence: CASSFGTRLRGYTF. The DNA for the CDR3 is TGTGCCAGCAGCTTTGGAACAAGGCTTCGGGGCTACACCTTC.